These 22 T cell receptor beta chains originate from one sample sequenced in a study of cytomegalovirus exposure and HLA in healthy donors. In the PCR, 60 Vbeta and 13 Jbeta primers were used. Assay used: immunoSEQ multiplex PCR; TCRdb lists only in-frame clones, some missing. The listing records about 210,000 clones. The sample consisted of PBMCs. The origin of the receptors is a woman aged 30 to 39 in good health and CMV-seropositive.

This chain joins TRBV19 and TRBJ1-3; no firm D call. CDR1 and CDR2 from the germline V gene are LNHDA and SQIVND (reference sequence). The CDR3 runs 15 residues. Trimming cost V 9 bases and J 1 base, with 16 bases left between them. This chain's CDR3 is CASKTTRNSGNTIYF. The CDR3 DNA follows: TGTGCCAGCAAAACAACCAGGAATTCTGGAAACACCATATATTTT.

V usage is TRBV28 and J usage is TRBJ1-4; 7 bases agree with TRBD1. J lost 8 bases, V lost 2 bases, and 2 bases had no gene match. Germline V lookup: CDR1 MDHEN, CDR2 SYDVKM. This CDR3 comprises 13 residues. The CDR3 region is CASSLMDREKLFF. The CDR3 nucleotides are TGTGCCAGCAGTTTAATGGACAGGGAAAAACTGTTTTTT. The full variable domain, with the rest looked up from reference TRBV28 and TRBJ1-4, is DVKVTQSSRYLVKRTGEKVFLECVQDMDHENMFWYRQDPGLGLRLIYFSYDVKMKEKGDIPEGYSVSREKKERFSLILESASTNQTSMYLCASSLMDREKLFFGSGTQLSVL.

Remarks on this clone: One end of the junction does not line up with germline, which may come from a read error. Other DNA sequences in this specimen translate into the identical CDR3. This sequence joins TRBV6-5 and TRBJ1-5; weak D call: TRBD1 (5 bases). The germline V gene has CDR1 MNHEY and CDR2 SVGAGI. The CDR3 has 14 residues. The CDR3 here is CVSSYSQGNQPQHF. The CDR3, as DNA: TGTGTCAGCAGTTACTCACAGGGCAATCAGCCCCAGCATTTT.

On this clone itself: This sample also contains other DNA sequences that code for the same CDR3. The V call is TRBV7-7, the J call TRBJ2-2; D is possibly TRBD2 (6 bases). The CDR3 runs 14 residues. Germline-derived CDR1 and CDR2 are SSHAT and FNYEAQ (reference sequence). Trimming stripped 5 bases from V and 6 bases from J, with 13 bases between. CDR3 sequence reads: CASSLSGGAGELFF. DNA for the CDR3: TGTGCCAGCAGCCTCTCTGGAGGGGCCGGGGAGCTGTTTTTT.

V and J are TRBV5-6 and TRBJ1-4, with a tentative D call TRBD1 (5 bases). Trimming took off 4 bases at V and 3 bases at J, with 10 bases between the two ends. This CDR3 is built from 14 residues. Germline CDR1 SGHDT, CDR2 YYEEEE. The CDR3 nucleotides read TGTGCCAGCAGCCTCAGGGTGGCTAATGAAAAACTGTTTTTT. Amino acid sequence: CASSLRVANEKLFF.

This chain connects TRBV19 to TRBJ2-7; D might be TRBD1 (6 bases). Trimming shortened V by 1 base and J by 2 bases, and 12 bases separated the two germline ends. The CDR3 has 15 amino acids. Germline CDR1 is LNHDA and CDR2 is SQIVND (reference sequence). In DNA, the CDR3 is TGTGCCAGTAGTATAGGACAGGCGCTCCCCTACGAGCAGTACTTC. Its protein is CASSIGQALPYEQYF.

J is TRBJ2-1 and V is TRBV6-1; 9 nucleotides line up with TRBD1. V lost 4 bases to trimming and J lost 4 bases; unmatched junction nucleotides: 5. The CDR3 runs 15 residues. Per germline, CDR1 MNHNS and CDR2 SASEGT. The CDR3 protein is CASSAPGTGYNEQFF. DNA of the CDR3: TGTGCCAGCAGTGCTCCCGGGACAGGGTACAATGAGCAGTTCTTC.

The CDR3: CASSKYNTGELFF. The CDR3 bases are TGTGCCAGTAGTAAATATAACACCGGGGAGCTGTTTTTT. The chain uses TRBV19 and TRBJ2-2; D remains unclear. The CDR3 spans 13 residues. The germline V gene encodes CDR1 LNHDA and CDR2 SQIVND (reference sequence). The V and J ends lost 4 bases and 2 bases respectively, with 5 bases between them. Looking up the rest from reference TRBV19 and TRBJ2-2 gives the full variable domain: DGGITQSPKYLFRKEGQNVTLSCEQNLNHDAMYWYRQDPGQGLRLIYYSQIVNDFQKGDIAEGYSVSREKKESFPLTVTSAQKNPTAFYLCASSKYNTGELFFGEGSRLTVL.

V usage is TRBV7-2 and J usage is TRBJ2-7; weak D call: TRBD2 (5 bases). This CDR3 spans 15 amino acids. Germline assignment: CDR1 SGHTA and CDR2 FQGNSA. V gave up 1 base and J gave up 0 bases, with 10 bases separating them. The CDR3 here is CASSLVAGSSYEQYF. The CDR3 DNA reads as TGTGCCAGCAGCTTAGTGGCGGGTAGCTCCTACGAGCAGTACTTC.

The V call is TRBV7-6, the J call TRBJ2-3, with D uncertain. Trimming took 3 bases from V and 5 from J, leaving 15 bases between them. CDR3 length: 15 amino acids. The V gene's germline CDR1 is SGHVS and CDR2 FNYEAQ. The CDR3 DNA follows: TGTGCCAGCAGCTTCAGCCCGCCCCCAGGAGATACGCAGTATTTT. Protein product: CASSFSPPPGDTQYF.

The CDR3 protein is CASSLYAGVVYNEQFF. In nucleotides, the CDR3 is TGTGCCAGCAGTCTTTATGCGGGAGTAGTCTACAATGAGCAGTTCTTC. This chain connects TRBV27 to TRBJ2-1; 7 bases line up with TRBD2. With V trimmed by 5 bases and J by 3 bases, 10 bases remained unmatched. The germline V gene encodes CDR1 MNHEY and CDR2 SMNVEV (reference sequence). This CDR3 is built from 16 residues.

The chain combines TRBV6-1 with TRBJ1-1, with a possible D match to TRBD1 (6 bases). Germline V gene sequence: CDR1 MNHNS, CDR2 SASEGT. The ends were cut back, 4 bases at V and 5 bases at J, with 17 bases in the middle. This CDR3 has 15 amino acids. This CDR3 is CASSGKYGGPTEAFF. For the CDR3, the DNA is TGTGCCAGCAGTGGCAAGTACGGGGGGCCGACTGAAGCTTTCTTT.

The CDR3 bases are TGCGCCAGCAGTCAATCCTTGAGAGGCGGCGGCTATGGCTACACCTTC. As protein: CASSQSLRGGGYGYTF. The chain is built from TRBV23-1 and TRBJ1-2; D is unresolved. TRBV23-1 counts as an open reading frame of uncertain function. This CDR3 has 16 amino acids. Trimming left V 0 bases short and J 4 bases short, with 15 bases between.

This rearrangement joins TRBV28 to TRBJ1-5, with 8 positions matching TRBD1. V trimming: 4 bases; J trimming: 4 bases; junction bases outside the gene matches: 6. The germline gives CDR1 MDHEN, CDR2 SYDVKM. The length of the CDR3 is 15 residues. The CDR3 spells CASSSGTGSNQPQHF. For the CDR3, the DNA is TGTGCCAGCAGTTCCGGGACAGGATCTAATCAGCCCCAGCATTTT.

The chain combines TRBV19 with TRBJ1-1; 9 bases align to TRBD1. CDR3 length: 16 amino acids. V lost 7 bases to trimming and J lost 1 base; unmatched junction nucleotides: 10. CDR1 LNHDA and CDR2 SQIVND come from the germline V gene (reference sequence). CDR3 nucleotides: TGTGCCAGTACCGACGGGACAGGGTGGGCGAACACTGAAGCTTTCTTT. Translation gives CASTDGTGWANTEAFF.

The chain carries TRBV9 and TRBJ2-3; a possible D gene is TRBD1 (6 bases). CDR3 length: 12 amino acids. V was trimmed by 3 bases and J by 8 bases, leaving 10 bases between them. In germline, CDR1 is SGDLS, CDR2 YYNGEE. The CDR3 DNA is TGTGCCAGCAGCGCCGAAGGGGGTACGCAGTATTTT. This encodes CASSAEGGTQYF. The whole variable domain, remainder taken from reference TRBV9 and TRBJ2-3, is DSGVTQTPKHLITATGQRVTLRCSPRSGDLSVYWYQQSLDQGLQFLIQYYNGEERAKGNILERFSAQQFPDLHSELNLSSLELGDSALYFCASSAEGGTQYFGPGTRLTVL.

This chain uses TRBV29-1 with TRBJ1-3; possible D gene TRBD1, 6 bases. The CDR3 loop spans 17 amino acids. Germline CDR1 is SQVTM and CDR2 is ANQGSEA. V was shortened by 6 bases and J by 0 bases, with 21 bases between the two germline ends. For the CDR3, the DNA is TGCAGCGTCCGACACAGATCTAGGGACAACTCTGGAAACACCATATATTTT. As protein: CSVRHRSRDNSGNTIYF.

The chain combines TRBV10-1 with TRBJ2-4, with 7 bases aligning to TRBD2. CDR1 is WNHNN and CDR2 is SYGVQD in the germline V gene (reference sequence). The CDR3 loop spans 16 amino acids. Germline trimming cut 3 bases from V and 6 bases from J; bases unmatched to any gene: 11. Here the CDR3 DNA reads TGCGCCAGCAGTGAAGCTAGCGGCTTGGGGAGAAACATTCAGTACTTC. It codes for CASSEASGLGRNIQYF.

V is TRBV19 and J is TRBJ2-4, with D perhaps matching TRBD2 (5 bases). The CDR3 extends over 16 amino acids. Trimming pared 5 bases from V and 1 base from J, leaving 15 bases between. Germline-derived CDR1 and CDR2 are LNHDA and SQIVND (reference sequence). The CDR3, as DNA: TGTGCCAGTAGTCCCGGGGAAAGCCAGGCCAAAAACATTCAGTACTTC. It translates to CASSPGESQAKNIQYF.

The V and J genes are TRBV5-6 and TRBJ1-1; 8 nucleotides align to TRBD1. The germline V gene has CDR1 SGHDT and CDR2 YYEEEE. The CDR3 has 18 amino acids. The V gene end was trimmed by 1 base and the J gene end by 1 base; junction bases not matched to a gene: 12. The CDR3 coding sequence is TGTGCCAGCAGCTTGTGGACAGGGATTCGTCGTTCGAACACTGAAGCTTTCTTT. Its translation is CASSLWTGIRRSNTEAFF.

The CDR3 DNA sequence: TGTGCCAGTAGTGTGAGGGGGGACAGGGGAGATGAAAAACTGTTTTTT. It specifies CASSVRGDRGDEKLFF. The chain combines TRBV19 with TRBJ1-4, with 10 bases identical to TRBD1. Germline-derived CDR1 and CDR2 are LNHDA and SQIVND (reference sequence). CDR3 length equals 16 residues. J lost 6 bases, V lost 5 bases, and 9 bases had no gene match.

The J gene is TRBJ2-3, the V gene TRBV14; 8 nucleotides agree with TRBD2. V was clipped by 3 bases and J by 6 bases; unmatched bases: 8. This CDR3 is built from 15 residues. Germline CDR1 reads SGHDN; CDR2 reads FVKESK. The CDR3 sequence: CASSHSGLGWDTQYF. CDR3 sequence (DNA): TGTGCCAGCAGCCACTCGGGACTAGGCTGGGATACGCAGTATTTT.